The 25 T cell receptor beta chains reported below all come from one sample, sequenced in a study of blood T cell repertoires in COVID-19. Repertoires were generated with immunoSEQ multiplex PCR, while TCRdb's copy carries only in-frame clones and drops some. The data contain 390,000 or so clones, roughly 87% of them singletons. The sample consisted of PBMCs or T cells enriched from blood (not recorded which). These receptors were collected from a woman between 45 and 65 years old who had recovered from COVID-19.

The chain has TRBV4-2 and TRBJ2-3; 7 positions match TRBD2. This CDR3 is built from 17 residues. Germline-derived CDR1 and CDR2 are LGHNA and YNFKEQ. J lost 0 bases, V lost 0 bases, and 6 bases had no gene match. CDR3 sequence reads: CASSQDVAGASTDTQYF. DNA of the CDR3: TGTGCCAGCAGCCAAGATGTGGCGGGAGCCAGCACAGATACGCAGTATTTT.

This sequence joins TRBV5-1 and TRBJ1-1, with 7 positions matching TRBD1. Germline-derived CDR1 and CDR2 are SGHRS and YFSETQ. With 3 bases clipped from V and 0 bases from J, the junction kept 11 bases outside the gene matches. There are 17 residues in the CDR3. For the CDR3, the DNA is TGCGCCAGCAGCTACTTCGGACAGGTAGACATGAACACTGAAGCTTTCTTT. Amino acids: CASSYFGQVDMNTEAFF.

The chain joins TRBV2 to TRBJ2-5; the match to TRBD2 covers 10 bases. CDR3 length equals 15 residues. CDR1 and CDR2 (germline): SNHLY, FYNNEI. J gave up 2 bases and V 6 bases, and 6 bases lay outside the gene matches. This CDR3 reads CASSALLAGQETQYF. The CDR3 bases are TGTGCCAGCAGCGCCTTACTAGCGGGACAAGAGACCCAGTACTTC.

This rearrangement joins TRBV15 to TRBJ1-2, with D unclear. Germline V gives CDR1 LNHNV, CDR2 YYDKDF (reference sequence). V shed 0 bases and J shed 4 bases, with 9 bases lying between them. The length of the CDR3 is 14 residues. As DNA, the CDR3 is TGTGCCACCAGCAGAGATGCAGGAACCTATGGCTACACCTTC. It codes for CATSRDAGTYGYTF.

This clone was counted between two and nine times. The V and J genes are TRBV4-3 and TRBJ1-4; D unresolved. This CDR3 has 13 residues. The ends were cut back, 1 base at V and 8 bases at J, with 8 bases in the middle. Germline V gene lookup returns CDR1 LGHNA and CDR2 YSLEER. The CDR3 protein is CASSQVFREKLFF. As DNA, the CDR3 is TGCGCCAGCAGCCAAGTTTTCAGGGAAAAACTGTTTTTT.

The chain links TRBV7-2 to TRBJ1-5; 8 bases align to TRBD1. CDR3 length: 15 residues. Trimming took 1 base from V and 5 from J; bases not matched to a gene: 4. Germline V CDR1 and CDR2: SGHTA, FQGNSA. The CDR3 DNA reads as TGTGCCAGCAGCTTAGGGCAGGGGGCCCATCAGCCCCAGCATTTT. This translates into CASSLGQGAHQPQHF.

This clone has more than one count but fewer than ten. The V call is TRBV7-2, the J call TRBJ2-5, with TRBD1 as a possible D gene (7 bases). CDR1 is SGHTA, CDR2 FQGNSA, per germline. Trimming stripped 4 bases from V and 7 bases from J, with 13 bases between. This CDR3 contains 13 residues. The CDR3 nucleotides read TGTGCCAGCAGCTCGCAGGGGGGAGGGACCCAGTACTTC. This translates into CASSSQGGGTQYF.

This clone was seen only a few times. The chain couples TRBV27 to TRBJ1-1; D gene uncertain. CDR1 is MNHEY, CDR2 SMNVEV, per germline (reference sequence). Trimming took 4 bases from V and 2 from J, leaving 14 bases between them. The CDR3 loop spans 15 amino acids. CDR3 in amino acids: CASSSPLYPNTEAFF. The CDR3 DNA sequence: TGTGCCAGCAGTTCCCCGCTCTATCCAAACACTGAAGCTTTCTTT.

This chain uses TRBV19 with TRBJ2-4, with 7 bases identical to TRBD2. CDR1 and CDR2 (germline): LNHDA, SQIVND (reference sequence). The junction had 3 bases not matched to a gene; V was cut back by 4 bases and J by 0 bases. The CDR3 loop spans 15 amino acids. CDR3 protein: CASSSLAAAKNIQYF. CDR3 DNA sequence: TGTGCCAGTAGTAGCCTAGCGGCAGCCAAAAACATTCAGTACTTC.

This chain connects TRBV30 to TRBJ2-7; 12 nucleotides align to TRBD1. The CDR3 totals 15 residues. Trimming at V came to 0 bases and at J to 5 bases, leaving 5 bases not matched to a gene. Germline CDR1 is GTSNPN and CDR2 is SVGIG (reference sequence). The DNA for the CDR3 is TGTGCCTGGAGTGTTGGGACAGGGGGCAGAAACGAGCAGTACTTC. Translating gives CAWSVGTGGRNEQYF.

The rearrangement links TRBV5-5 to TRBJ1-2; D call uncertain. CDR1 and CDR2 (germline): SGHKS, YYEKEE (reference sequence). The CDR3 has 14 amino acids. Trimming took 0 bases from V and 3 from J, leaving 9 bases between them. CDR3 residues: CASSLVTKYYGYTF. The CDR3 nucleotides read TGTGCCAGCAGCTTGGTCACTAAATACTATGGCTACACCTTC.

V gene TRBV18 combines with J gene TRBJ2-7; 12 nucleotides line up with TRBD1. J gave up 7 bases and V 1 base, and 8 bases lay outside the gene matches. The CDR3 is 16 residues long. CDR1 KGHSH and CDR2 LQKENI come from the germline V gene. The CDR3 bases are TGTGCCAGCTCACCACGATCGGGACAGGGGGCGAAGGAGCAGTACTTC. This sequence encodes CASSPRSGQGAKEQYF.

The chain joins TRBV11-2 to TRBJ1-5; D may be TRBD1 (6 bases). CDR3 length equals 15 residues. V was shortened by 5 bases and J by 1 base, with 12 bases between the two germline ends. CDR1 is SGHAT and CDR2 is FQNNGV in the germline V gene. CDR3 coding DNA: TGTGCCAGCAGCAGGACAGATAGAAGCAATCAGCCCCAGCATTTT. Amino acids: CASSRTDRSNQPQHF. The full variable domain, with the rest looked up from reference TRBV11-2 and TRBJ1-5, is EAGVAQSPRYKIIEKRQSVAFWCNPISGHATLYWYQQILGQGPKLLIQFQNNGVVDDSQLPKDRFSAERLKGVDSTLKIQPAKLEDSAVYLCASSRTDRSNQPQHFGDGTRLSIL.

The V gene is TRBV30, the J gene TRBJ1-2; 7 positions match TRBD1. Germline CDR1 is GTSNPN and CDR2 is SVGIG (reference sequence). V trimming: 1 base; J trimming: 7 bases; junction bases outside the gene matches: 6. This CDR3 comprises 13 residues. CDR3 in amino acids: CAWSGTGDGGYTF. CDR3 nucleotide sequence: TGTGCCTGGAGTGGAACAGGGGATGGTGGCTACACCTTC.

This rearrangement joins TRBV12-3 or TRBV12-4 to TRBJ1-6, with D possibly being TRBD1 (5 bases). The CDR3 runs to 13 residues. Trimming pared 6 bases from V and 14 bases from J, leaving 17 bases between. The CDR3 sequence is CASRATEMGTLHF. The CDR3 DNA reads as TGTGCCAGCAGGGCGACAGAAATGGGGACCCTCCACTTT.

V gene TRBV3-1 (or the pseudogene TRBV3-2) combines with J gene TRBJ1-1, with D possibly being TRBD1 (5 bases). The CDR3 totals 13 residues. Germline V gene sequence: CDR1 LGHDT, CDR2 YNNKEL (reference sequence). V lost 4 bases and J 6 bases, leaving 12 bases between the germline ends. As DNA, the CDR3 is TGTGCCAGCAGCCGCAGGGAATTGGCTGAAGCTTTCTTT. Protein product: CASSRRELAEAFF.

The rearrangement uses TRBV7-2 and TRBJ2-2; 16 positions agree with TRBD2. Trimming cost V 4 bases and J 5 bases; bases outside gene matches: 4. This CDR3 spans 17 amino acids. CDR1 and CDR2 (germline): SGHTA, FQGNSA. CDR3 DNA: TGTGCCAGCAGCTCCCCGGGACTAGCGGGGGGGACCGGGGAGCTGTTTTTT. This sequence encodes CASSSPGLAGGTGELFF.

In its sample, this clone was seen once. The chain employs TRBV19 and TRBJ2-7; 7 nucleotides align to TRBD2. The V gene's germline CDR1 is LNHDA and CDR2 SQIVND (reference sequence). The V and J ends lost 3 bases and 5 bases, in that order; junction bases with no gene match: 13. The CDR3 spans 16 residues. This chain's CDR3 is CASSIGGGSLSHEQYF. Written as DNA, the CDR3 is TGTGCCAGTAGTATTGGTGGCGGGAGTCTTTCCCACGAGCAGTACTTC.

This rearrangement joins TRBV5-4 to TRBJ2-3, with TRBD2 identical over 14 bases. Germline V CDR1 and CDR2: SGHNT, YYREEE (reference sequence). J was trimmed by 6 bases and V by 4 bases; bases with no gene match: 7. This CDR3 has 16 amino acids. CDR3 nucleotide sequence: TGTGCCAGCAGCCCCGGACTAGCGGGAGGATCCGATACGCAGTATTTT. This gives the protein CASSPGLAGGSDTQYF.

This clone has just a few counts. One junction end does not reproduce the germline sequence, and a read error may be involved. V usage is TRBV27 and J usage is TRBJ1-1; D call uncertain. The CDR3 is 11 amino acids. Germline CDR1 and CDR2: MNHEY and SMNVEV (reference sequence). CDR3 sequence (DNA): TGTGCCAGCATTATTCCCACCGGGTTATGCTTT. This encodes CASIIPTGLCF.

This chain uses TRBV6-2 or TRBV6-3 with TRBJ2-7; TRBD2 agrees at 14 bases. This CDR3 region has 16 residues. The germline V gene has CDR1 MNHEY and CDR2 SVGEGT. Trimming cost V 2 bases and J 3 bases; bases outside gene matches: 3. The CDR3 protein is CASSYGLAGGIYEQYF. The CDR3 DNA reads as TGTGCCAGCAGTTACGGACTAGCGGGAGGAATCTACGAGCAGTACTTC.

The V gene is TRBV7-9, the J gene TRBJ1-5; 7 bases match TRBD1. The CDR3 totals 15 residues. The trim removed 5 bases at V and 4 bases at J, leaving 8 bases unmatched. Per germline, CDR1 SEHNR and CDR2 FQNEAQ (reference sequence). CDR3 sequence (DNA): TGTGCCAGCAGCGGAGACAGGGACCCGAATCAGCCCCAGCATTTT. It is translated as CASSGDRDPNQPQHF. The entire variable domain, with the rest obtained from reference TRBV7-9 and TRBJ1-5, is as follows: DTGVSQNPRHKITKRGQNVTFRCDPISEHNRLYWYRQTLGQGPEFLTYFQNEAQLEKSRLLSDRFSAERPKGSFSTLEIQRTEQGDSAMYLCASSGDRDPNQPQHFGDGTRLSIL.

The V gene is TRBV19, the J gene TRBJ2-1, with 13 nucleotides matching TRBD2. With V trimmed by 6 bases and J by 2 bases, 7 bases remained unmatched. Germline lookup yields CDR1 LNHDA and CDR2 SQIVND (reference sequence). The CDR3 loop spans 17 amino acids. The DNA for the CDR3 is TGTGCCAGTAGCGCTGGACTAGCGGGAGTGGCCTACAATGAGCAGTTCTTC. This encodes CASSAGLAGVAYNEQFF.

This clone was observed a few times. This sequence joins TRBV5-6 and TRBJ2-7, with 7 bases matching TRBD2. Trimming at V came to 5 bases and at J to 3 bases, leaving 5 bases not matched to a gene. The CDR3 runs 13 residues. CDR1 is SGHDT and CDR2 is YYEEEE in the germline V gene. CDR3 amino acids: CASSRDYSYEQYF. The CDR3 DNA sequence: TGTGCCAGCAGTCGGGACTACAGCTACGAGCAGTACTTC.

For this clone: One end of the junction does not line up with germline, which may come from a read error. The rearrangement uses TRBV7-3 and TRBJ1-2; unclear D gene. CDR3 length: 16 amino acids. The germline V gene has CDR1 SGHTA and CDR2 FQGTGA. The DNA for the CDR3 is TGTGCCAGCAGCTTAGACCCCCAAGGTCTTAGCAGCAGAGTCGACTTC. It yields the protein CASSLDPQGLSSRVDF.